The entry below gives a single T cell receptor beta chain sequence along with its context. Its antigen is not known. At one end, the junction sequence differs from germline, possibly due to a read error. This sample is drawn from a study of human T cells and chemical hapten exposure. Whole-study context: Small volume differences among pooled libraries mainly caused per-sample TCR yield variation.

Indicated time point: patch test 2, 6 weeks after DPC sensitization. The treatment was: therapeutic diphenylcyclopropenone sensitization with weekly scalp DPC. TCRdb re-analysed the RACE reads in MiXCR, keeping a single row per CDR3 protein. The sample has around 360,000 distinct CDR3 sequences; more than 5% are singletons. Whole-study results and caveats: The immune response of these alopecia patients might not match healthy individuals'.

Germline V lookup: CDR1 SSHAT, CDR2 FNYEAQ (reference sequence). The CDR3 contains 13 residues. This chain connects TRBV7-7 to TRBJ2-5, with no clear D. The material sequenced was whole blood, taken in connection with sensitization to the hapten diphenylcyclopropenone (DPC). The sequence was obtained from a woman aged 18-30 years with alopecia areata. Some clones in this sample may be carry-over from other donors' samples. CDR3 DNA: TGTGCTAGCAGCTTAGGCAGCCCAGAGACCCAGTACTTC. This encodes CASSLGSPETQYF.